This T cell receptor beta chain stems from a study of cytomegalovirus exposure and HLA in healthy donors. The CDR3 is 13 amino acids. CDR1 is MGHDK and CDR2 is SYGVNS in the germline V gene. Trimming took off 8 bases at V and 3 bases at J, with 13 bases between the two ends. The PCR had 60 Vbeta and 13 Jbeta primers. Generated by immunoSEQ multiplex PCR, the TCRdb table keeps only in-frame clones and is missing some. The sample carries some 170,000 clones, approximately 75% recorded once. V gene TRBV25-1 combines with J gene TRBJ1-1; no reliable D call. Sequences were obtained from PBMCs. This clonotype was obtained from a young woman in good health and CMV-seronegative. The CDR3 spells CASATRRDTEAFF. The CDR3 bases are TGTGCCAGCGCAACCCGACGGGACACTGAAGCTTTCTTT.